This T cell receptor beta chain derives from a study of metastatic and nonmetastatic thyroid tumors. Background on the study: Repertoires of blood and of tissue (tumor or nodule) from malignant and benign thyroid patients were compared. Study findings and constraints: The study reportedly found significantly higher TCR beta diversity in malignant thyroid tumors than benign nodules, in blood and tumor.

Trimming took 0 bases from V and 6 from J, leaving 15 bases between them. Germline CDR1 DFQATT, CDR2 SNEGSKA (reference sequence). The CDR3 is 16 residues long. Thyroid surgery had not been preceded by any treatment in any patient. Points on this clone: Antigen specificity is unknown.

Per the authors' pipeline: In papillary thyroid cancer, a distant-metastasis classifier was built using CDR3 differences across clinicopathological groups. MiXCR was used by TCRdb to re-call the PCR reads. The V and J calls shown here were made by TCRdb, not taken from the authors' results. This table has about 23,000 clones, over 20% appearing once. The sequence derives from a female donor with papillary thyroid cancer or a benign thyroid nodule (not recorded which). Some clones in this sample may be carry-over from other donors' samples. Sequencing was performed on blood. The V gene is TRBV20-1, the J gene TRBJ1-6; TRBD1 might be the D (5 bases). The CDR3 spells CSARDLRGYSNSPLHF. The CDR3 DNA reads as TGCAGTGCTAGAGATCTAAGGGGTTATAGTAATTCACCCCTCCACTTT.